This record concerns one T cell receptor beta chain sequence. What antigen it recognizes has not been identified. Nothing much larger sits one base from this clone, and base qualities are not available. The sample is drawn from a study of technical replicates of blood from four donors (dated by TCRdb to between 2016 and 2019). The germline V gene encodes CDR1 ENHRY and CDR2 SYGVKD. V is pared back by 0 bases and J by 5 bases, with 11 bases lying between the germline termini. The CDR3 holds 15 amino acids from the cysteine to the phenylalanine. Only the CDR3 DNA is retained, 45 bases long and in frame from the first base. Libraries came from the immunoSEQ multiplex PCR assay. Sourced from immuneACCESS, this table was stored by TCRdb with only in-frame sequences that have V and J called. A share of the clones is absent; for the studies checked, an unresolved V gene accounts for under half, and the remainder has no known explanation. For this sample the table gives roughly 80,000 clones, of which more than 85% were detected only once. About 0.41% of the sample is taken by the ten largest.

The TCR originated in a human donor in good health. Sequencing was performed on T cells isolated from PBMCs. Here the chain combines TRBV10-3 and TRBJ2-1; a tentative D match to TRBD1 spans 5 bases. The nucleotide sequence reads TGTGCCATCAGTGAGTCGGGGCAGGGAAACAATGAGCAGTTCTTC. Its protein reads: CAISESGQGNNEQFF.